The next 24 T cell receptor beta chains were all read from a single sample in a study of control samples from healthy donors and cancer patients (dated by TCRdb to 2020 to 2021). The library was built by means of the immunoSEQ multiplex PCR assay. TCRdb stores this immuneACCESS table with in-frame sequences only. Part of the clones is absent; in the studies checked, under half of the shortfall reflects unresolved V genes, and no reason is known for the rest. Across this sample there are roughly 100,000 clones, with 80% to 90% seen only once. Approximately 19% of the sample goes to the ten largest clones. Sequencing was done on a sample of PBMCs. The receptors come from a man between 60 and 70 years old with lung cancer.

The rearrangement uses TRBV4-1 and TRBJ2-7; 8 bases agree with TRBD1. CDR1 MGHRA and CDR2 YSYEKL come from the germline V gene. CDR3 length equals 15 residues. With 5 bases clipped from V and 2 bases from J, the junction kept 8 bases outside the gene matches. CDR3: CASSFRTGSPYEQYV. In DNA form, the CDR3 reads TGCGCCAGCAGCTTCCGGACAGGGTCGCCCTACGAGCAGTACGTC.

The V and J genes are TRBV5-1 and TRBJ2-6; D unclear. This CDR3 comprises 14 residues. V was shortened by 0 bases and J by 4 bases, with 5 bases between the two germline ends. Germline lookup yields CDR1 SGHRS and CDR2 YFSETQ. CDR3 in amino acids: CASSLEGGANVLTF. The CDR3 nucleotides are TGCGCCAGCAGCTTGGAGGGCGGGGCCAACGTCCTGACTTTC.

This chain connects TRBV3-1 (or the pseudogene TRBV3-2) to TRBJ1-6; no definite D call. The CDR3 length is 14 residues. Germline-derived CDR1 and CDR2 are LGHDT and YNNKEL (reference sequence). V was shortened by 1 base and J by 10 bases, with 11 bases between the two germline ends. CDR3 protein: CASSQGVGQSPLHF. The CDR3 DNA reads TGTGCCAGCAGCCAAGGGGTAGGGCAGTCACCCCTCCACTTT.

The V gene is TRBV7-3, the J gene TRBJ2-1; D remains ambiguous. V lost 5 bases and J 7 bases, leaving 9 bases between the germline ends. The CDR3 sequence is 12 residues long. Germline lookup yields CDR1 SGHTA and CDR2 FQGTGA. The CDR3 is CASSTSTNEQFF. The CDR3 DNA is TGTGCCAGCAGCACCTCGACGAATGAGCAGTTCTTC.

V gene TRBV6-5 combines with J gene TRBJ1-2; TRBD1 is a possible D gene (5 bases). The CDR3 totals 14 residues. V dropped 5 bases and J dropped 1 base, with 11 bases sitting between them. Per germline, CDR1 MNHEY and CDR2 SVGAGI. CDR3 DNA sequence: TGTGCCAGCAGTAGGCAGGGCCATAACTATGGCTACACCTTC. Protein: CASSRQGHNYGYTF.

The J gene is TRBJ1-1, the V gene TRBV4-1; 7 bases are a match to TRBD1. Per the germline V gene, CDR1 is MGHRA and CDR2 is YSYEKL. After removal of 0 bases from V and 1 base from J, the junction contained 5 bases not matched to a gene. The CDR3 is 16 residues long. CDR3 protein: CASSQDDRVENTEAFF. In nucleotides, the CDR3 is TGCGCCAGCAGCCAAGATGACAGGGTGGAGAACACTGAAGCTTTCTTT.

The sample holds one count of this clone. The V call is TRBV6-5, the J call TRBJ1-5; 7 nucleotides align to TRBD1. From germline, CDR1 is MNHEY and CDR2 SVGAGI. There are 13 residues in the CDR3. Trimming took 6 bases from V and 5 from J; bases not matched to a gene: 4. CDR3 amino acids: CASRKTGYQPQHF. CDR3 DNA: TGTGCCAGCAGGAAGACAGGGTATCAGCCCCAGCATTTT.

This chain links TRBV9 with TRBJ1-1; D is possibly TRBD1 (6 bases). V gave up 2 bases and J gave up 1 base, with 12 bases separating them. CDR3 length: 15 amino acids. Germline values: CDR1 SGDLS, CDR2 YYNGEE. CDR3 amino acids: CASSVGGPANTEAFF. The DNA for the CDR3 is TGTGCCAGCAGCGTCGGGGGGCCAGCGAACACTGAAGCTTTCTTT.

The CDR3 is CASSLGFGQGYGYTF. The CDR3 DNA reads as TGTGCCAGCAGCTTAGGGTTCGGACAGGGATATGGCTACACCTTC. The gene calls are TRBV7-6 and TRBJ1-2, with 8 positions matching TRBD1. The CDR3 runs 15 residues. J lost 5 bases, V lost 1 base, and 6 bases had no gene match. Germline CDR1 SGHVS, CDR2 FNYEAQ.

V usage is TRBV6-6 and J usage is TRBJ2-7; 9 bases match TRBD1. Per the germline V gene, CDR1 is MNHNY and CDR2 is SVGAGI (reference sequence). J gave up 4 bases and V 6 bases, and 7 bases lay outside the gene matches. This CDR3 region has 14 residues. CDR3 amino acids: CASSLGTGRYEQYF. The DNA of the CDR3 is TGTGCCAGCAGCCTAGGGACAGGGAGGTACGAGCAGTACTTC.

The CDR3 spells CASSVEGGSTEAFF. CDR3 DNA: TGTGCCAGCAGCGTAGAGGGCGGTAGCACTGAAGCTTTCTTT. The chain combines TRBV9 with TRBJ1-1; D unclear. V lost 0 bases to trimming and J lost 4 bases, with 10 bases between them. Germline V gives CDR1 SGDLS, CDR2 YYNGEE. The CDR3 loop spans 14 amino acids.

V is TRBV30 and J is TRBJ2-5; TRBD2 agrees at 9 bases. Unmatched junction bases numbered 11, after V lost 7 bases and J lost 2 bases. CDR1 and CDR2 from the germline V gene are GTSNPN and SVGIG (reference sequence). The CDR3 has 15 amino acids. Here the CDR3 DNA reads TGTGCCTCGGGGGAGAGCGGGGGGTCGCAAGAGACCCAGTACTTC. Residues: CASGESGGSQETQYF.

The V call is TRBV6-5, the J call TRBJ2-7, with D possibly TRBD1 on 8 matching bases. This CDR3 is built from 14 residues. Trimming took off 10 bases at V and 6 bases at J, with 22 bases between the two ends. Per the germline V gene, CDR1 is MNHEY and CDR2 is SVGAGI. The CDR3 DNA is TGTGCCACAAGGGGGCAGGGGGCGGGGGCCGAGCAGTACGTC. This sequence encodes CATRGQGAGAEQYV.

This chain joins TRBV5-6 and TRBJ1-2; 8 bases map to TRBD1. Unmatched junction bases numbered 9, after V lost 4 bases and J lost 4 bases. The CDR3 covers 15 residues. In germline, CDR1 is SGHDT, CDR2 YYEEEE. The CDR3 nucleotides are TGTGCCAGCAGCCTACAGGGGGTGTATACCTATGGCTACACCTTC. Amino acids: CASSLQGVYTYGYTF.

The chain joins TRBV18 to TRBJ2-7, with D possibly being TRBD1 or TRBD2 (5 bases each). The V end was cut by 5 bases, the J end by 7 bases, with 18 bases between. Germline values: CDR1 KGHSH, CDR2 LQKENI. There are 14 residues in the CDR3. This CDR3 is CASSSGSNEGEQYV. The CDR3 nucleotides read TGTGCCAGCTCATCAGGGTCCAATGAGGGGGAGCAGTACGTC.

J is TRBJ1-1 and V is TRBV7-2, with D hard to call. The CDR3 consists of 12 residues. Germline CDR1 SGHTA, CDR2 FQGNSA. The V end lost 2 bases, the J end lost 11 bases, and 12 bases lay between the germline ends. CDR3 nucleotides: TGTGCCAGCAGCTTATCACTCCGGGAGGCTTTCTTT. Protein: CASSLSLREAFF.

This clone was counted once. V and J are TRBV6-1 and TRBJ2-4; D gene ambiguous. Germline CDR1 and CDR2: MNHNS and SASEGT. This CDR3 region has 16 residues. V gave up 3 bases and J gave up 0 bases, with 12 bases separating them. The CDR3 loop reads CASSEGWTVAKNIQYF. The CDR3 DNA reads TGTGCCAGCAGTGAGGGGTGGACGGTAGCCAAAAACATTCAGTACTTC.

The genes are TRBV30 and TRBJ1-6, with TRBD1 as a possible D gene (6 bases). Trimming took 0 bases from V and 8 from J, leaving 17 bases between them. CDR3 size: 16 residues. Germline V CDR1 and CDR2: GTSNPN, SVGIG (reference sequence). The CDR3: CAWSVSGGAWDSPLHF. In DNA form, the CDR3 reads TGTGCCTGGAGTGTTTCTGGGGGCGCTTGGGATTCACCCCTCCACTTT. Drawing the rest from reference TRBV30 and TRBJ1-6, the complete variable domain is SQTIHQWPATLVQPVGSPLSLECTVEGTSNPNLYWYRQAAGRGLQLLFYSVGIGQISSEVPQNLSASRPQDRQFILSSKKLLLSDSGFYLCAWSVSGGAWDSPLHFGNGTRLTVT.

Worth noting for this clone: Other DNA sequences in this sample translate to the same CDR3. The genes are TRBV29-1 and TRBJ1-1, with TRBD1 identical over 7 bases. This CDR3 has 12 residues. Germline V gives CDR1 SQVTM, CDR2 ANQGSEA. Trimming at V came to 6 bases and at J to 4 bases, leaving 5 bases not matched to a gene. The CDR3 nucleotides read TGCAGCGTGCAGGGGGTGGGCACTGAAGCTTTCTTT. As protein: CSVQGVGTEAFF.

The CDR3 here is CASSHPGTHTWDYEQYF. As DNA, the CDR3 is TGCGCCAGCAGTCACCCGGGGACACATACATGGGACTACGAGCAGTACTTC. The chain links TRBV23-1 to TRBJ2-7; perhaps TRBD1 as D (6 bases). TRBV23-1 is an ORF, with its function uncertain. V was cut by 3 bases and J by 3 bases, with 21 bases left in between. The CDR3 has 17 amino acids.

The V gene is TRBV25-1, the J gene TRBJ1-2; maybe TRBD1 (5 bases). With 3 bases removed from V and 4 bases from J, the gap between germline ends came to 9 bases. The CDR3 sequence is 13 residues long. Germline assignment: CDR1 MGHDK and CDR2 SYGVNS. In DNA, the CDR3 is TGTGCCAGCAGTGAGGGGACCGGCTATGGCTACACCTTC. Its protein product is CASSEGTGYGYTF.

The chain employs TRBV6-5 and TRBJ2-1; no reliable D call. The CDR3 is made up of 14 amino acids. CDR1 and CDR2 from the germline V gene are MNHEY and SVGAGI. The V end lost 4 bases, the J end lost 6 bases, and 13 bases lay between the germline ends. CDR3 nucleotides: TGTGCCAGCAGTTCCTTAGTTACGCCCAATGAGCAGTTCTTC. Translating it yields CASSSLVTPNEQFF.

CDR3: CASSQGQGTNYGYTF. The CDR3 DNA follows: TGTGCCAGCAGCCAGGGACAGGGAACGAATTATGGCTACACCTTC. The chain employs TRBV3-1 (or the pseudogene TRBV3-2) and TRBJ1-2, with TRBD1 matching 9 bases. This CDR3 contains 15 residues. CDR1 and CDR2 (germline): LGHDT, YNNKEL (reference sequence). V was pared by 3 bases and J by 5 bases, with 7 bases of the junction left unmatched.

The chain has TRBV11-2 and TRBJ2-6; a weak D match, TRBD2 (5 bases). V lost 0 bases to trimming and J lost 0 bases, with 9 bases between them. Germline loops: CDR1 SGHAT, CDR2 FQNNGV. The CDR3 has 17 amino acids. CDR3 DNA: TGTGCCAGCAGCTTAGAAGGAGGACTCTCTGGGGCCAACGTCCTGACTTTC. This sequence encodes CASSLEGGLSGANVLTF. The full variable domain, with the rest looked up from reference TRBV11-2 and TRBJ2-6, is EAGVAQSPRYKIIEKRQSVAFWCNPISGHATLYWYQQILGQGPKLLIQFQNNGVVDDSQLPKDRFSAERLKGVDSTLKIQPAKLEDSAVYLCASSLEGGLSGANVLTFGAGSRLTVL.